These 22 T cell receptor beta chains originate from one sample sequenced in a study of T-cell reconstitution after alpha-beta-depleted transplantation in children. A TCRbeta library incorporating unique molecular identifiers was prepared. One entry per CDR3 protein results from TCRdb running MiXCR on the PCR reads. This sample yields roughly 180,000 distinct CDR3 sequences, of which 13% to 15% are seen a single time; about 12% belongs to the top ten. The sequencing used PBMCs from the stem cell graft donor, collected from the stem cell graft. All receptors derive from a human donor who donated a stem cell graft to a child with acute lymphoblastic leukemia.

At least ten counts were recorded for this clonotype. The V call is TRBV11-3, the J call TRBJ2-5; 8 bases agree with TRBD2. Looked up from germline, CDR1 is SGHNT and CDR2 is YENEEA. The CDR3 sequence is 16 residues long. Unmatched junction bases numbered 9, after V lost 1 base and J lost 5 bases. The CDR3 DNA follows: TGTGCCAGCAGCTTAGTCGGCGGGAGGCCCCACGAGACCCAGTACTTC. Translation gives CASSLVGGRPHETQYF.

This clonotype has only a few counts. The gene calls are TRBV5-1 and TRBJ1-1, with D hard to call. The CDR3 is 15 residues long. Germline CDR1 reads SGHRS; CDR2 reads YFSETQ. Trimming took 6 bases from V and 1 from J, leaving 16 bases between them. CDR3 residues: CASTSNQATNTEAFF. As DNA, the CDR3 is TGCGCCAGCACCTCGAATCAGGCCACGAACACTGAAGCTTTCTTT.

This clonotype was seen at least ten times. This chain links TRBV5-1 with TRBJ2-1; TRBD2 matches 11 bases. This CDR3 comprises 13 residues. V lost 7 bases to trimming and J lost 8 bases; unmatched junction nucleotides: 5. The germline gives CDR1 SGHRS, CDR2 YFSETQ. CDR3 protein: CASSGLAEYEQFF. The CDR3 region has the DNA TGCGCCAGCTCGGGACTAGCGGAATATGAGCAGTTCTTC.

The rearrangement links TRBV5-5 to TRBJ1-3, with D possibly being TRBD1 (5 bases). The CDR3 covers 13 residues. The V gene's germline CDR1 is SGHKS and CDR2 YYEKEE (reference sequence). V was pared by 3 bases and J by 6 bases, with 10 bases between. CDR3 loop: CASSSDSLNTIYF. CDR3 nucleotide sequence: TGTGCCAGCAGCTCTGACAGCCTAAACACCATATATTTT.

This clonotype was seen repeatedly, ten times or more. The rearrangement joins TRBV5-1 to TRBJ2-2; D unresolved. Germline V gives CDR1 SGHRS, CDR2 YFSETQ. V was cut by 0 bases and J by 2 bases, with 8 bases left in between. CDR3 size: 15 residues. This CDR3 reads CASSLASDNTGELFF. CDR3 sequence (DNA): TGCGCCAGCAGCTTGGCGTCGGATAACACCGGGGAGCTGTTTTTT.

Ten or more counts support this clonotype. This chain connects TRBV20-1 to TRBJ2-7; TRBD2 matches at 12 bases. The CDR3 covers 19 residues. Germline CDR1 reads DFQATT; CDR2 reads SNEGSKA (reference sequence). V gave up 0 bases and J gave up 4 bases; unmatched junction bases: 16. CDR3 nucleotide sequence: TGCAGTGCTAGAGATCCCCGGACTAGCGGGATCCTTACGGGATACGAGCAGTACTTC. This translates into CSARDPRTSGILTGYEQYF.

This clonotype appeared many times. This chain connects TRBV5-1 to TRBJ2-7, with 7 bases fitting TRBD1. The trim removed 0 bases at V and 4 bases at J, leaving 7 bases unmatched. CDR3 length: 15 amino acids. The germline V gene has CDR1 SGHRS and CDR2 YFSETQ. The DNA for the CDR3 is TGCGCCAGCAGCTTGGTGGGGACAGATAAGTACGAGCAGTACTTC. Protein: CASSLVGTDKYEQYF.

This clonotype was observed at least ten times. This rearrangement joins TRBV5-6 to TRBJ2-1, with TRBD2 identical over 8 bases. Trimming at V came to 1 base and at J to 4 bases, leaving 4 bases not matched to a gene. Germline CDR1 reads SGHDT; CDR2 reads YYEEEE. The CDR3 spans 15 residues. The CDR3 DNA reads TGTGCCAGCAGCTTGAGGGGACTAGGGTACAATGAGCAGTTCTTC. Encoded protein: CASSLRGLGYNEQFF.

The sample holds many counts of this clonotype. The CDR3, as DNA: TGCAGCGTTGAAAGCGGGGTCAGGAACACTGAAGCTTTCTTT. Its translation: CSVESGVRNTEAFF. The gene calls are TRBV29-1 and TRBJ1-1; D is ambiguous. CDR1 and CDR2 from the germline V gene are SQVTM and ANQGSEA. Trimming removed 2 bases from V and 1 base from J, with 11 bases in between. This CDR3 has 14 residues.

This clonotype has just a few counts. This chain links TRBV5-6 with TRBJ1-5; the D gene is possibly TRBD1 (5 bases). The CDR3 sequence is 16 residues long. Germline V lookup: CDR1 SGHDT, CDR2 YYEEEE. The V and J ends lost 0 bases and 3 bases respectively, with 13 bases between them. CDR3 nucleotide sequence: TGTGCCAGCAGCTTGGCCGGGTGGGGGGTCAATCAGCCCCAGCATTTT. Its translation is CASSLAGWGVNQPQHF.

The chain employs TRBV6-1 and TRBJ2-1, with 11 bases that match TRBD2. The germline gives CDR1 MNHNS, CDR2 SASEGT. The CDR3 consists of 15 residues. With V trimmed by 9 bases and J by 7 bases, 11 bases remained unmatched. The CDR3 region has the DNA TGTGCCAGTTCCCTTCTAGCGGGAGGAAGTAATGAGCAGTTCTTC. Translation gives CASSLLAGGSNEQFF.

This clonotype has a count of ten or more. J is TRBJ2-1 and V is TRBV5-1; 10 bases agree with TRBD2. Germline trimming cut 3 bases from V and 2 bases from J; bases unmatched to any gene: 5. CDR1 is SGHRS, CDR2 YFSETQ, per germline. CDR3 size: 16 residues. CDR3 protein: CASSWGLAGAYNEQFF. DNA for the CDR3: TGCGCCAGCAGCTGGGGGCTAGCGGGAGCCTACAATGAGCAGTTCTTC.

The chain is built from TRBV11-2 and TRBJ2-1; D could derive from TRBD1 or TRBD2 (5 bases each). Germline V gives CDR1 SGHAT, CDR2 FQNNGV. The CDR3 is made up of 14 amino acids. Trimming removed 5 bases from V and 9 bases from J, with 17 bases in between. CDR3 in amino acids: CASSAGIQLVEQFF. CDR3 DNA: TGTGCCAGCAGCGCAGGGATTCAACTAGTTGAGCAGTTCTTC. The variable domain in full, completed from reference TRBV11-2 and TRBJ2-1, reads EAGVAQSPRYKIIEKRQSVAFWCNPISGHATLYWYQQILGQGPKLLIQFQNNGVVDDSQLPKDRFSAERLKGVDSTLKIQPAKLEDSAVYLCASSAGIQLVEQFFGPGTRLTVL.

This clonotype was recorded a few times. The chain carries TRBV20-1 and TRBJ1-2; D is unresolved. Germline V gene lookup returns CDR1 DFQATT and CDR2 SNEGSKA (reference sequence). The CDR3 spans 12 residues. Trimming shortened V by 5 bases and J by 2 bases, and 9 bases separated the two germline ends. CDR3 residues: CSAGNRNYGYTF. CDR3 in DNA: TGCAGTGCTGGCAATAGAAACTATGGCTACACCTTC.

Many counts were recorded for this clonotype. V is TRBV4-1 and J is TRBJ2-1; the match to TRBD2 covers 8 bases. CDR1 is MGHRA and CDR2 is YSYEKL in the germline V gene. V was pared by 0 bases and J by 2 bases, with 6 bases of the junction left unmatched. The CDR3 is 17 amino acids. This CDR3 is CASSQDLERGTYNEQFF. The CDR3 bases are TGCGCCAGCAGCCAAGATCTGGAGCGGGGGACCTACAATGAGCAGTTCTTC.

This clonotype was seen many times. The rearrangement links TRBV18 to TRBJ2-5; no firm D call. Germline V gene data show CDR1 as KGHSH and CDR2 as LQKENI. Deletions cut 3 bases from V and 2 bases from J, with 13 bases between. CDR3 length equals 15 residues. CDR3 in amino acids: CASSPIQVKQETQYF. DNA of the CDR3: TGTGCCAGCTCACCCATCCAAGTAAAACAAGAGACCCAGTACTTC.

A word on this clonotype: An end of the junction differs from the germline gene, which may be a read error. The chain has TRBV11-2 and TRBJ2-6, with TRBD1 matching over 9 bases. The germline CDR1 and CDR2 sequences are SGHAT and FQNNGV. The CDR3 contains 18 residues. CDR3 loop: CASSKQGAGAFGANGLTF. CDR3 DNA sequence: TGTGCCAGCAGCAAACAGGGGGCAGGGGCGTTTGGGGCCAACGGCCTGACTTTC.

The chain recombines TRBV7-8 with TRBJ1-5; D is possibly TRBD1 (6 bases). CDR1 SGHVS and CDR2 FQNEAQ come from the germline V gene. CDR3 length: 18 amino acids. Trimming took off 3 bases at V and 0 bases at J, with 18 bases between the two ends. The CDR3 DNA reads TGTGCCAGCAGCTTCAGAGGAGGGGGGATTTATAGCAATCAGCCCCAGCATTTT. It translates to CASSFRGGGIYSNQPQHF.

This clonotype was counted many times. This chain's CDR3 is CASSLYGENNEQFF. The CDR3 DNA sequence: TGCGCCAGCAGCTTGTACGGGGAAAACAATGAGCAGTTCTTC. The chain has TRBV5-1 and TRBJ2-1; perhaps TRBD2 as D (5 bases). This CDR3 spans 14 amino acids. With 1 base removed from V and 5 bases from J, the gap between germline ends came to 10 bases. Germline V gives CDR1 SGHRS, CDR2 YFSETQ.

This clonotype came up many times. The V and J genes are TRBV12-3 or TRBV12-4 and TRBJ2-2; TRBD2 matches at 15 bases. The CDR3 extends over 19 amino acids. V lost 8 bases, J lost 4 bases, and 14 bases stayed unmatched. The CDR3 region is CASALPPGLAGGGTGELFF. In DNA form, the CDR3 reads TGTGCCAGCGCGCTTCCTCCGGGACTAGCGGGAGGTGGCACCGGGGAGCTGTTTTTT.

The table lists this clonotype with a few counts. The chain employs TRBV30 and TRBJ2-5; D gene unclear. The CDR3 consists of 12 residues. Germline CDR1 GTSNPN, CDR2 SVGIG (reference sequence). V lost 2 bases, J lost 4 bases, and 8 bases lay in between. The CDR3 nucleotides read TGTGCCTGGAGTCTCTCCCCAGAGACCCAGTACTTC. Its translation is CAWSLSPETQYF.

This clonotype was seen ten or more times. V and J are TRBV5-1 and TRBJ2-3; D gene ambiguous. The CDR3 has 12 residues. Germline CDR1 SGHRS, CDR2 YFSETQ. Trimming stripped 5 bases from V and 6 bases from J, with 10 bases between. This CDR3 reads CASRAARDTQYF. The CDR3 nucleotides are TGCGCCAGCAGGGCCGCAAGGGATACGCAGTATTTT.